This passage covers 15 T cell receptor beta chains from one sample sequenced in a study of blood T cell repertoires in COVID-19. The table came from immunoSEQ multiplex PCR; TCRdb's copy has only in-frame clones and leaves some out. The sample has roughly 100,000 clones, 60% to 85% seen once; the top ten hold about 6.5%. Sequenced input: peripheral blood. Receptors were obtained from a man between 65 and 80 years old with acute or convalescent COVID-19.

This clone showed up just once. This chain joins TRBV4-1 and TRBJ2-1, with D hard to call. The CDR3 has 15 residues. Germline V gene lookup returns CDR1 MGHRA and CDR2 YSYEKL. V shed 1 base and J shed 0 bases, with 7 bases lying between them. The CDR3 region has the DNA TGCGCCAGCAGCCAAGCAAGCCTCTCCTACAATGAGCAGTTCTTC. This translates into CASSQASLSYNEQFF.

The rearrangement uses TRBV2 and TRBJ1-1; the D is unclear. V lost 3 bases to trimming and J lost 4 bases, with 15 bases between them. The CDR3 spans 15 residues. Germline loops: CDR1 SNHLY, CDR2 FYNNEI. In DNA form, the CDR3 reads TGTGCCAGCAGTGACTCTAGAGGGCTGATCACTGAAGCTTTCTTT. Amino acid sequence: CASSDSRGLITEAFF.

The V and J genes are TRBV6-5 and TRBJ1-6; perhaps TRBD1 as D (5 bases). This CDR3 spans 14 amino acids. The germline gives CDR1 MNHEY, CDR2 SVGAGI. Trimming removed 7 bases from V and 3 bases from J, with 10 bases in between. DNA for the CDR3: TGTGCCAGCACCACGGACAACTATAATTCACCCCTCCACTTT. The encoded protein is CASTTDNYNSPLHF.

Written as DNA, the CDR3 is TGTGCCAGCAGCCCCCGGGGAGCGGGTGAAGAGACCCAGTACTTC. As protein: CASSPRGAGEETQYF. V gene TRBV9 combines with J gene TRBJ2-5; D may be TRBD2 (6 bases). This CDR3 has 15 residues. Trimming took 4 bases from V and 3 from J, leaving 16 bases between them. CDR1 and CDR2 from the germline V gene are SGDLS and YYNGEE.

This clone was observed once. The chain is built from TRBV11-2 and TRBJ2-7, with D unresolved. The CDR3 runs to 11 residues. Trimming shortened V by 5 bases and J by 4 bases, and 6 bases separated the two germline ends. CDR1 is SGHAT and CDR2 is FQNNGV in the germline V gene. CDR3 in DNA: TGTGCCAGCAGCACTATGTACGAGCAGTACTTC. As protein: CASSTMYEQYF.

This chain joins TRBV4-1 and TRBJ2-3; 8 bases are shared with TRBD2. V lost 0 bases and J lost 3; bases outside the gene matches: 5. The CDR3 is made up of 16 amino acids. Germline CDR1 reads MGHRA; CDR2 reads YSYEKL. The DNA for the CDR3 is TGCGCCAGCAGCCAAGATACGGGGGGGAGAACAGATACGCAGTATTTT. Translating gives CASSQDTGGRTDTQYF.

This chain links TRBV27 with TRBJ2-1; the match to TRBD1 covers 11 bases. The CDR3 runs 19 residues. Germline V gene data show CDR1 as MNHEY and CDR2 as SMNVEV (reference sequence). Trimming at V came to 2 bases and at J to 2 bases, leaving 11 bases not matched to a gene. The CDR3 region has the DNA TGTGCCAGCAGTTTACACCTTCCTAAGGACAGGGGGCCCTACAATGAGCAGTTCTTC. This translates into CASSLHLPKDRGPYNEQFF.

This clone is a singleton in its sample. The chain joins TRBV6-1 to TRBJ2-7; 7 positions agree with TRBD1. The V gene's germline CDR1 is MNHNS and CDR2 SASEGT. The CDR3 runs 15 residues. The V and J ends lost 3 bases and 3 bases, in that order; junction bases with no gene match: 8. Here the CDR3 reads CASSDLWTGGYEQYF. The CDR3, as DNA: TGTGCCAGCAGTGATCTATGGACAGGTGGCTACGAGCAGTACTTC.

In this sample, this clone turned up a few times. The rearrangement links TRBV18 to TRBJ1-5; the match to TRBD1 covers 9 bases. CDR3 length: 17 residues. The V and J ends lost 3 bases and 7 bases, in that order; junction bases with no gene match: 13. Looked up from germline, CDR1 is KGHSH and CDR2 is LQKENI. The CDR3 sequence is CASSPDYTGGAGQPQHF. The CDR3 nucleotides read TGTGCCAGCTCACCGGATTATACAGGGGGCGCGGGGCAGCCCCAGCATTTT.

The chain has TRBV5-1 and TRBJ2-5; 11 bases agree with TRBD1. The V gene's germline CDR1 is SGHRS and CDR2 YFSETQ. The V and J ends lost 3 bases and 0 bases, in that order; junction bases with no gene match: 4. CDR3 length: 16 residues. CDR3 sequence: CASSSGTGGYQETQYF. Here the CDR3 DNA reads TGCGCCAGCAGCTCCGGGACAGGGGGGTACCAAGAGACCCAGTACTTC.

The chain is built from TRBV7-2 and TRBJ2-3, with D perhaps matching TRBD2 (5 bases). The CDR3 covers 15 residues. V gave up 1 base and J gave up 3 bases, with 11 bases separating them. CDR1 SGHTA and CDR2 FQGNSA come from the germline V gene. Here the CDR3 reads CASSLGPGRTDTQYF. In DNA form, the CDR3 reads TGTGCCAGCAGCTTAGGACCGGGAAGGACAGATACGCAGTATTTT.

The rearrangement links TRBV5-1 to TRBJ2-2; 10 bases fit TRBD2. CDR1 is SGHRS, CDR2 YFSETQ, per germline. This CDR3 has 18 residues. With 1 base clipped from V and 0 bases from J, the junction kept 6 bases outside the gene matches. The CDR3 protein is CASSLQLAGRSNTGELFF. The CDR3 nucleotides read TGCGCCAGCAGCTTGCAACTAGCGGGAAGGTCGAACACCGGGGAGCTGTTTTTT.

The V and J genes are TRBV9 and TRBJ2-1; 7 bases fit TRBD2. Germline CDR1 SGDLS, CDR2 YYNGEE. V shed 6 bases and J 6 bases; nucleotides not matched to a gene: 9. The CDR3 loop spans 14 amino acids. The CDR3, as DNA: TGTGCCAGCAATACCGGGACTACGAGCAATGAGCAGTTCTTC. Encoded protein: CASNTGTTSNEQFF.

This clone was seen a few times. V gene TRBV5-6 combines with J gene TRBJ2-1; D gene uncertain. The germline V gene encodes CDR1 SGHDT and CDR2 YYEEEE. Trimming cost V 0 bases and J 0 bases, with 7 bases left between them. CDR3 length: 15 amino acids. The CDR3 spells CASSLDASSYNEQFF. CDR3 nucleotide sequence: TGTGCCAGCAGCTTGGACGCTAGCTCCTACAATGAGCAGTTCTTC.

This chain uses TRBV18 with TRBJ2-5; maybe TRBD1 (5 bases). V shed 3 bases and J shed 5 bases, with 16 bases lying between them. The length of the CDR3 is 15 residues. Per germline, CDR1 KGHSH and CDR2 LQKENI. CDR3 protein: CASSPSAIKGETQYF. The CDR3 nucleotides are TGTGCCAGCTCACCCTCAGCAATCAAGGGGGAGACCCAGTACTTC.